This T cell receptor (beta chain) was captured in a study of OX40 agonist ivuxolimab in advanced cancers. At the level of the study: The study gave patients intravenous ivuxolimab at 0.01 to 10 mg/kg every 2 weeks. From roughly 20 to 85 years was the age range, with a mean of around 56 years, and roughly 80% were male. One hepatocellular carcinoma and two cutaneous melanoma patients partially responded.

Broader study findings: There was clonal expansion of CD4+ and CD8+ blood T cells by week 6 at 0.1 to 3.0 mg/kg.

The sample holds a few counts of this clone. No antigen is known for it. Libraries were prepared by immunoSEQ multiplex PCR; TCRdb keeps only in-frame clonotypes and omits some of them. Seen here are around 60,000 clones, over 75% observed once, and the top ten hold roughly 2%. Trimming removed 4 bases from V and 4 bases from J, with 10 bases in between. This CDR3 is built from 13 residues. Germline CDR1 reads MRHNA; CDR2 reads SNTAGT. This TCR was recovered from an adult with an advanced solid tumor such as melanoma, head and neck, liver or kidney cancer. The specimen was CD4+ or CD8+ T cells sorted from blood, collected in a trial of the OX40 agonist ivuxolimab. The chain couples TRBV6-4 to TRBJ2-5; possibly TRBD2 for D (5 bases). The CDR3 coding sequence is TGTGCCAGCAGTGTGGACTTGGGAGAGACCCAGTACTTC. Encoded protein: CASSVDLGETQYF.